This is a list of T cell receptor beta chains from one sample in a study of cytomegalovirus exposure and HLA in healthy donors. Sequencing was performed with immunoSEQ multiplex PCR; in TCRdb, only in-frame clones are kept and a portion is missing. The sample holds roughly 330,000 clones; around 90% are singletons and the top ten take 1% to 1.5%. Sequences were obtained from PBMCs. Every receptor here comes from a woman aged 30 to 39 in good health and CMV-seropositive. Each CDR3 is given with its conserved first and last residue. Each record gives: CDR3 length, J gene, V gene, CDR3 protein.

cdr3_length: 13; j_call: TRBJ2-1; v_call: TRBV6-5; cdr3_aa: CASSYYRGNEQFF
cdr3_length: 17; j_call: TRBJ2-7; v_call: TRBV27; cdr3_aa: CASSSIALAGGVYEQYF
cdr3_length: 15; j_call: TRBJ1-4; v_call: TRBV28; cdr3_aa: CASRKGQVSNEKLFF
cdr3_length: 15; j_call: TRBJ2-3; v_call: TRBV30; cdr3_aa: CAWSVRRASTDTQYF
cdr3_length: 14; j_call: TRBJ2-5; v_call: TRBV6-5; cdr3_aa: CAIGPGGRQETQYF
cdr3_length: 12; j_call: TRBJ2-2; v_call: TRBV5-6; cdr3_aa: CASSLTWGELFF
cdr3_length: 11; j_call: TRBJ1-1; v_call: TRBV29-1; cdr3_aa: CSVEENTEAFF
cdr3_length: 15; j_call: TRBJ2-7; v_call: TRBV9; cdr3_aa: CASSFRQGGSYEQYF
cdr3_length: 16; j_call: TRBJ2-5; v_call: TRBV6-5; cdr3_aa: CASSFGTSGWRETQYF
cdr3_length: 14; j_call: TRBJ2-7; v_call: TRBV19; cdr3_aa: CASSPVPGPYEQYF
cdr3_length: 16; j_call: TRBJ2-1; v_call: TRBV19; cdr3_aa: CASSITGRGSIGEQFF
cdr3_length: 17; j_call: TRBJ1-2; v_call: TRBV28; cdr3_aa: CASGYPRVSGSNYGYTF
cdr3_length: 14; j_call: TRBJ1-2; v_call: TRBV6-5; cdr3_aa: CASSYEGGIYGYTF
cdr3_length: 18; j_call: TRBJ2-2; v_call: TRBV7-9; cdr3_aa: CASSPRLAGGLNTGELFF
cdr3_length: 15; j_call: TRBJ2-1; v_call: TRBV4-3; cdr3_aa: CASSQDPAGGGEQFF
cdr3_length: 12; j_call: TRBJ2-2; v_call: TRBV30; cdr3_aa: CAWTLNTGELFF
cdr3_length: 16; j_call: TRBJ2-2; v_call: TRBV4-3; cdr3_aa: CASSPGGQLGSGELFF
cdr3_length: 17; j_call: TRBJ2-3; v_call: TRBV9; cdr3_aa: CASSTSGGAGGTDTQYF
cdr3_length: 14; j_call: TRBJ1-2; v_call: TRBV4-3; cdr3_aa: CASSQGGSGNGYTF
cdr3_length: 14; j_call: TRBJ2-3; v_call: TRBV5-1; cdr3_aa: CASSLERGTDTQYF
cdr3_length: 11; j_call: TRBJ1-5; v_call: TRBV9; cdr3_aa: CASGVGQPQHF
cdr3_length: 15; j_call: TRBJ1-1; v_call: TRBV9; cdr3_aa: CASSVVGQLNTEAFF
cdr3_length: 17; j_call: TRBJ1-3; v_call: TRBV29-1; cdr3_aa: CSVRDLGPMSSGNTIYF
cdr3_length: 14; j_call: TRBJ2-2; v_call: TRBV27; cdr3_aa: CASSKRVDTGELFF
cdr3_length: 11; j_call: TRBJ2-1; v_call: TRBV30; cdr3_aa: CAWNSANEQFF
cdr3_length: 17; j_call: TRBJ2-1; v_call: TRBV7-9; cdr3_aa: CASSSLGTSGPYNEQFF
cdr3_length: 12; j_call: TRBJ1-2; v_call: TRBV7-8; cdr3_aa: CASSLDWASYTF
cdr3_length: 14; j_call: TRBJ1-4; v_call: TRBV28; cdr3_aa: CASREGGANEKLFF
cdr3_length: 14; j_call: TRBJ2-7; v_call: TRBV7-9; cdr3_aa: CASSLQGAGAEQYF
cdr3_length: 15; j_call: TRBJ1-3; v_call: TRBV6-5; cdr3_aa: CASSSDRGSGNTIYF
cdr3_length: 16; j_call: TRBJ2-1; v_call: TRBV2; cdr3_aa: CASSEEIAGGHNEQFF
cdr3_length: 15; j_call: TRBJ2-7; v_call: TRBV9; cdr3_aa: CASSVEAGSTYEQYF
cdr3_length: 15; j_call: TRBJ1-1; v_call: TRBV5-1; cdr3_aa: CASVGGVIGDTEAFF
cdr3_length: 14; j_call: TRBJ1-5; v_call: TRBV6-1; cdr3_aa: CASSARASWGPQHF
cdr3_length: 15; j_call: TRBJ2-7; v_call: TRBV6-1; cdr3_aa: CASRGGPGSSYEQYF
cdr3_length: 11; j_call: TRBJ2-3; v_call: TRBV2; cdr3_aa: CASREVYTQYF
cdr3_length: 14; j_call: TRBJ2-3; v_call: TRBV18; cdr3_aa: CASSLGQVTDTQYF
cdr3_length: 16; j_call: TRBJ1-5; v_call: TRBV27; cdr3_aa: CASSESFGQGNQPQHF
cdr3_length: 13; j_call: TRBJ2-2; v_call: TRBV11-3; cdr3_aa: CASSTTGGRELFF
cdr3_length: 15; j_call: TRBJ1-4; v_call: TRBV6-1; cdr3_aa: CASSPLGRANEKLFF
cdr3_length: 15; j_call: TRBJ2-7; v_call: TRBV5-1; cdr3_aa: CASSLGRQGPYEQYF
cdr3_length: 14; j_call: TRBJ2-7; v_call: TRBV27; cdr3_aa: CASSLRPIHYEQYF
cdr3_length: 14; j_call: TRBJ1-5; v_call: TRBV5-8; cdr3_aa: CASSLGGQVQPQHF
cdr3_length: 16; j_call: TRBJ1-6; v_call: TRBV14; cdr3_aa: CASSRGWDTLDSPLHF
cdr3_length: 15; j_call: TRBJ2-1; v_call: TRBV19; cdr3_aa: CASSMRAGAFNEQFF
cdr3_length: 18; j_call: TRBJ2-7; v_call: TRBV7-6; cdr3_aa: CASSLLVKGLAGAYEQYF
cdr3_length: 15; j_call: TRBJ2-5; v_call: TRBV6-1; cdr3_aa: CASSATSGDLGTQYF
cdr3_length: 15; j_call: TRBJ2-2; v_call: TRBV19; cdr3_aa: CASSIRGTRTGELFF
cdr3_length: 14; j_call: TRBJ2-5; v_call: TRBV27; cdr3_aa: CASSIPNPQETQYF
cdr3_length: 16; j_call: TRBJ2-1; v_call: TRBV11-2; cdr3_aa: CASSFIFSGRGNEQFF
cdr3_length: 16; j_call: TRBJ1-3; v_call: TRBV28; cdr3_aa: CASSSPGRAAGNTIYF
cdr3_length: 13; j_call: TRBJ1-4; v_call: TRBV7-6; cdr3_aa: CASSSGVDEKLFF
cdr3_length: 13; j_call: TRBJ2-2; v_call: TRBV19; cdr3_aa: CASRIRETGELFF